This TCR beta chain appears in the sequencing data of a study of cytomegalovirus exposure and HLA in healthy donors. As for the study in general: Earlier, 117 million unique TCR beta sequences were recovered from 170 million or so T cells by an analysis. Findings and limits, study-wide: As a later analysis showed, several of the most significant clusters appeared to be linked to common viral pathogens. Overall, about 160 TCR beta chains were annotated as cytomegalovirus-associated.

Amplification used 60 Vbeta primers and 13 Jbeta primers. The repertoire was sequenced with immunoSEQ multiplex PCR; TCRdb's copy has only in-frame clones and lacks some. The sample consists of over 150,000 clones, around 81% of them appearing once. Note on this clone: Its cognate antigen is unknown.

Input material: PBMCs. This clonotype was sampled from a woman younger than 45 in good health and CMV-seronegative.

CDR3: CASRAGTSYEQYF. CDR3 sequence (DNA): TGTGCCAGCAGGGCGGGGACTAGCTACGAGCAGTACTTC. The chain is built from TRBV21-1 and TRBJ2-7; no check of the table's D call, TRBD2, against the DNA was made. TRBV21-1 represents a pseudogene. The CDR3 is 13 amino acids.